Shown below are 15 T cell receptor beta chains from a single sample sequenced in a study of CD8+CD57+ T cells in acquired aplastic anemia. TCR beta VDJ combinations and CDR3 sequences were profiled from genomic DNA. TCRdb itself ran the reads through MiXCR, one entry per CDR3 protein. The sample records fewer than 200,000 distinct CDR3 sequences, 55% to 80% being singletons. The sequencing input was sorted CD4+, CD8+, or CD8+CD57+ T cells (not recorded which) from PBMCs. The receptor source for this set is a human donor in good health.

The gene calls are TRBV14 and TRBJ2-7, with D possibly being TRBD1 (6 bases). The CDR3 length is 14 residues. CDR1 is SGHDN, CDR2 FVKESK, per germline. V lost 1 base to trimming and J lost 5 bases, with 12 bases between them. The CDR3 is CASSQAEGVDEQYF. Written as DNA, the CDR3 is TGTGCCAGCAGCCAAGCCGAGGGGGTGGACGAGCAGTACTTC.

Regarding this clonotype: One end of the junction varies from germline; a read error may be responsible. This sequence joins TRBV5-1 and TRBJ2-1; maybe TRBD2 (5 bases). The CDR3 covers 15 residues. Per the germline V gene, CDR1 is SGHRS and CDR2 is YFSETQ. CDR3: CASTLDSFSYNEQFF. The CDR3 coding sequence is TGCGCCAGCACCTTGGACTCCTTCTCCTACAATGAGCAGTTCTTC.

The chain uses TRBV25-1 and TRBJ1-4, with TRBD1 matching over 8 bases. With 7 bases clipped from V and 8 bases from J, the junction kept 12 bases outside the gene matches. Germline CDR1 MGHDK, CDR2 SYGVNS. The CDR3 is 15 amino acids. The CDR3, as DNA: TGTGCCAGCACTGACGGACAGGGCGTCGTAGAAAAACTGTTTTTT. It specifies CASTDGQGVVEKLFF.

CDR3 bases: TGTGCCACCAGTGATCGGACTAGCGGCCGGGAGACAGATACGCAGTATTTT. Amino acid sequence: CATSDRTSGRETDTQYF. The chain couples TRBV9 to TRBJ2-3; 10 nucleotides line up with TRBD2. Germline trimming cut 9 bases from V and 3 bases from J; bases unmatched to any gene: 16. Germline-derived CDR1 and CDR2 are SGDLS and YYNGEE. CDR3 size: 17 residues.

This chain joins TRBV24-1 and TRBJ1-1; TRBD1 is a possible D gene (5 bases). Looked up from germline, CDR1 is KGHDR and CDR2 is SFDVKD. CDR3 length equals 14 residues. Trimming removed 7 bases from V and 2 bases from J, with 13 bases in between. DNA of the CDR3: TGTGCCACCAGGAGGGACGGAATTAACACTGAAGCTTTCTTT. The encoded protein is CATRRDGINTEAFF.

This clonotype was counted between two and nine times. CDR3 nucleotide sequence: TGCAGTGCTAGTCTGGGGTCAGGGGCCAACGTCCTGACTTTC. Amino acid sequence: CSASLGSGANVLTF. V and J are TRBV20-1 and TRBJ2-6; D gene uncertain. Germline lookup yields CDR1 DFQATT and CDR2 SNEGSKA (reference sequence). V was pared by 3 bases and J by 4 bases, with 10 bases between. The CDR3 is made up of 14 amino acids.

The rearrangement joins TRBV27 to TRBJ2-7, with 9 bases aligning to TRBD2. Germline V gene sequence: CDR1 MNHEY, CDR2 SMNVEV (reference sequence). V shed 3 bases and J 0 bases; nucleotides not matched to a gene: 6. This CDR3 is 16 amino acids long. The CDR3: CASSFSSGESSYEQYF. The CDR3 bases are TGTGCCAGCAGTTTTTCTAGCGGGGAGAGCTCCTACGAGCAGTACTTC.

This clonotype was detected once. The chain combines TRBV20-1 with TRBJ1-4, with 8 bases lining up with TRBD1. Germline V lookup: CDR1 DFQATT, CDR2 SNEGSKA (reference sequence). The CDR3 is 16 amino acids. J was trimmed by 8 bases and V by 0 bases; bases with no gene match: 11. In DNA, the CDR3 is TGCAGTGCTAGAGATTGGGGAGGACAGGGAGGCGAAAAACTGTTTTTT. This sequence encodes CSARDWGGQGGEKLFF.

V gene TRBV2 combines with J gene TRBJ1-6; TRBD1 might be the D (5 bases). Germline V gene sequence: CDR1 SNHLY, CDR2 FYNNEI. There are 15 residues in the CDR3. V lost 3 bases to trimming and J lost 9 bases, with 15 bases between them. The CDR3 reads CASSEVRQGGSPLHF. The CDR3 DNA reads TGTGCCAGCAGTGAGGTTCGGCAGGGTGGTTCACCCCTCCACTTT.

The table lists this clonotype with a few counts. The rearrangement joins TRBV20-1 to TRBJ1-2; 8 nucleotides line up with TRBD1. Germline V gives CDR1 DFQATT, CDR2 SNEGSKA (reference sequence). CDR3 length: 13 residues. The J segment lost 5 bases and the V segment lost 6 bases, leaving 8 bases of the junction unmatched. This CDR3 reads CSANKDRDYGYTF. CDR3 coding DNA: TGCAGTGCCAATAAGGACAGGGATTATGGCTACACCTTC.

CDR3 in DNA: TGTGCCAGCAACCCGGGGGGCAATTACAATGAGCAGTTCTTC. Translated, it gives CASNPGGNYNEQFF. This chain uses TRBV7-3 with TRBJ2-1; tentatively, D is TRBD2 (7 bases). This CDR3 is 14 amino acids long. V shed 7 bases and J shed 4 bases, with 14 bases lying between them. From germline, CDR1 is SGHTA and CDR2 FQGTGA.

The V call is TRBV19, the J call TRBJ1-5; 7 bases map to TRBD1. CDR1 is LNHDA and CDR2 is SQIVND in the germline V gene (reference sequence). Losses at the gene ends were 4 bases for V and 9 bases for J; bases not matched to a gene: 9. This CDR3 contains 14 residues. In DNA, the CDR3 is TGTGCCAGTAGTACCGGGACAGAGTGGGGGCCCCAGCATTTT. Its protein is CASSTGTEWGPQHF.

The chain joins TRBV19 to TRBJ2-1, with TRBD2 matching over 8 bases. Germline loops: CDR1 LNHDA, CDR2 SQIVND (reference sequence). With V trimmed by 6 bases and J by 9 bases, 22 bases remained unmatched. The CDR3 covers 18 residues. In nucleotides, the CDR3 is TGTGCCAGTAGCTTAAGTATAGGTTCCCTAGCGGGTCGGTTTGAGCAGTTCTTC. This gives the protein CASSLSIGSLAGRFEQFF.

This clonotype was counted many times. This chain joins TRBV28 and TRBJ2-5, with TRBD2 as a possible D gene (6 bases). The CDR3 contains 16 residues. Germline CDR1 MDHEN, CDR2 SYDVKM. V lost 5 bases to trimming and J lost 4 bases, with 20 bases between them. Written as DNA, the CDR3 is TGTGCCAGCAGTAACGGGACTTTAGCAGTCCGAGAGACCCAGTACTTC. The encoded protein is CASSNGTLAVRETQYF.

This clonotype appeared a few times. The J gene is TRBJ2-4, the V gene TRBV2; 8 bases agree with TRBD2. The ends lost 1 base at V and 0 bases at J; junction bases unmatched: 8. CDR1 is SNHLY and CDR2 is FYNNEI in the germline V gene. This CDR3 is 18 amino acids long. This CDR3 is CASSEEAGVLLAKNIQYF. CDR3 bases: TGTGCCAGCAGTGAAGAAGCGGGAGTTTTACTAGCCAAAAACATTCAGTACTTC.